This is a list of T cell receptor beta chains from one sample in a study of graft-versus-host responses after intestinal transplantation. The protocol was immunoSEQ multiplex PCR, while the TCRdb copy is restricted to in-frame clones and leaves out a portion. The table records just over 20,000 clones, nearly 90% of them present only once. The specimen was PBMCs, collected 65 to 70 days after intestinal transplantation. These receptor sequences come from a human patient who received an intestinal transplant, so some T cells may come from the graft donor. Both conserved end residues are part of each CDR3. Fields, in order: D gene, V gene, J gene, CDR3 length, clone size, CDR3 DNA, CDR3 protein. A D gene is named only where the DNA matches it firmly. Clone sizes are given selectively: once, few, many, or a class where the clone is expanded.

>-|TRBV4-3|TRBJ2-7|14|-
TGCGCCAGCAGCCAAGGTACCGCGGGACACGAGCAGTACTTC
CASSQGTAGHEQYF
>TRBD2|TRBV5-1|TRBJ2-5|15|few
TGCGCCAGCAGCTCCAAAGCGGGGACTAAAGAGACCCAGTACTTC
CASSSKAGTKETQYF
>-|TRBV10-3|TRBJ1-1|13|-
TGTGCCATCAGTGAGTGGGGGAACACTGAAGCTTTCTTT
CAISEWGNTEAFF
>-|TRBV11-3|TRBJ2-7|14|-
TGTGCCAGCAGCTTAAGGGGACTTCTCTACGAGCAGTACTTC
CASSLRGLLYEQYF
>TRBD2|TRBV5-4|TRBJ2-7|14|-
TGTGCCAGCAGCTTAGCGGGGTCAACCTACGAGCAGTACTTC
CASSLAGSTYEQYF
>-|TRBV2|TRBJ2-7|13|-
TGTGCCAGCAGTCCGGACAGACACTACGAGCAGTACTTC
CASSPDRHYEQYF
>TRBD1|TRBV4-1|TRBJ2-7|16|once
TGCGCCAGCAGCCCCGCCGGGACAGGGGCGACCTACGAGCAGTACTTC
CASSPAGTGATYEQYF
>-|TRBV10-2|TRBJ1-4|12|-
TGCGCCAGCAGCCCCCATAATGAAAAACTGTTTTTT
CASSPHNEKLFF
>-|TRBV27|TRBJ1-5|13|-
TGTGCCAGCAGTTCCCGATCTGGACAGCCCCAGCATTTT
CASSSRSGQPQHF
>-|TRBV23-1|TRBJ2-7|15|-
TGCGCCACCCTCAGAGGGGCAGGGAGCTCCTACGAGCAGTACTTC
CATLRGAGSSYEQYF
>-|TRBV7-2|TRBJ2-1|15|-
TGTGCCAGCAGCTTATCGGGGGCAGGGGGGAATGAGCAGTTCTTC
CASSLSGAGGNEQFF
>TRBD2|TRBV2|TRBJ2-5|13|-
TGTGCCTACCGCGGGGGAGAACAAGAGACCCAGTACTTC
CAYRGGEQETQYF
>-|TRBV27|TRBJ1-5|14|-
TGTGCCAGCAGTACACAGGGTAGCAATCAGCCCCAGCATTTT
CASSTQGSNQPQHF
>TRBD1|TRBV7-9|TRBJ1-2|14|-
TGTGCCAGCAGCTTAGAGACAGGGGTAAATGGCTACACCTTC
CASSLETGVNGYTF
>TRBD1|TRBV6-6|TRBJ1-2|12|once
TGTGCCAGCAAGACAGGGTTCGATGGCTACACCTTC
CASKTGFDGYTF
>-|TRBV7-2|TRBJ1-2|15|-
TGTGCCAGCAGCTCCACCTTACAGGGCTTCTATGGCTACACCTTC
CASSSTLQGFYGYTF
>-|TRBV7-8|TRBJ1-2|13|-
TGTGCCAGCAGCTTAGACAGGAGGCTGGGCTACACCTTC
CASSLDRRLGYTF
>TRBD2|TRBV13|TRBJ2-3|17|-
TGTGCCAGCAGAGGGACCGGGACTAGCGGATTCACAGATACGCAGTATTTT
CASRGTGTSGFTDTQYF
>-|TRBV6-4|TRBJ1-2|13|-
TGTGCCAGCAGTGACTCCGGTAGGACAAGCTACACCTTC
CASSDSGRTSYTF
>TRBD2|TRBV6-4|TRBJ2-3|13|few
TGTGCCAGCAGCGGGGGGGCCACAGATACGCAGTATTTT
CASSGGATDTQYF
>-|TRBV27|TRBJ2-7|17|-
TGTGCCAGCAGTTCCGGTCAGGGGGGCCGTAGTAGCTACGAGCAGTACTTC
CASSSGQGGRSSYEQYF
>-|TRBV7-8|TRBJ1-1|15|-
TGTGCCAGCAGCTTAAGTTTTGGCGGCGCCTTGGAAGCTTTCTTT
CASSLSFGGALEAFF
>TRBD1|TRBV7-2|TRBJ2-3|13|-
TGTGCCAGCAGCCCACAGGGGGCGGATACGCAGTATTTT
CASSPQGADTQYF
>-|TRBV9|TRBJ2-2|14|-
TGTGCCAGCAGCGTAGCTGACCCTCTGGGGGAGCTGTTTTTT
CASSVADPLGELFF
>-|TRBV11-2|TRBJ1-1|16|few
TGTGCCAGCAGCTATACCCCCGGGCTGGGTCAAACTGAAGCTTTCTTT
CASSYTPGLGQTEAFF
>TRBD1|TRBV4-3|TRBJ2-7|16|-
TGCGCCAGCAGCCTCCTTCCGGGACAGGCTGACTACGAGCAGTACTTC
CASSLLPGQADYEQYF
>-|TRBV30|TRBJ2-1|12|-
TGTGCCTGGGGGGACCCACCAGATGAGCAGTTCTTC
CAWGDPPDEQFF
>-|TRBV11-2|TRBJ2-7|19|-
TGTGCCAGCAGCTTAGTCCCCCACAGCACAGGGCAAAGGACCTACGAGCAGTACTTC
CASSLVPHSTGQRTYEQYF
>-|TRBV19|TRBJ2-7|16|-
TGTGCCAGTAGCCCCTTCGCGGGGGACACCCAGTACGAGCAGTACTTC
CASSPFAGDTQYEQYF
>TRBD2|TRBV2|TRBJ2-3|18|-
TGTGCCAGCAGTGAACTCCCCGGAGCGGGGGGGATCACAGATACGCAGTATTTT
CASSELPGAGGITDTQYF
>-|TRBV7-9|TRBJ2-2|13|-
TGTGCCAGTAGGGACACGAACACCGGGGAGCTGTTTTTT
CASRDTNTGELFF
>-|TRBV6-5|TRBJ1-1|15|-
TGTGCCAGCAGTTACTTCTGGGACACGAACACTGAAGCTTTCTTT
CASSYFWDTNTEAFF
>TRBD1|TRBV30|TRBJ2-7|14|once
TGTGCCTGGAGTGAGGGACAGGGAGGTTTTGAGCAGTACTTC
CAWSEGQGGFEQYF
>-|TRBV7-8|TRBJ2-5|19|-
TGTGCCAGCAGCCCCGACTGGGCCCTACAGGAGGCCCTCTTTGGGGAGCAGTACTTC
CASSPDWALQEALFGEQYF
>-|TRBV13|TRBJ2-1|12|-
TGTGCCGGCAGCTCAACCTACAATGAGCAGTTCTTC
CAGSSTYNEQFF
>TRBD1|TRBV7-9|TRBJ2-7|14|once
TGTGCCAGCAGCCCGCACAGGGGGAACTACGAGCAGTACTTC
CASSPHRGNYEQYF
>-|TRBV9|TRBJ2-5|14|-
TGTGCCAGCAGCCCACTCCCCCACCAAGAGACCCAGTACTTC
CASSPLPHQETQYF
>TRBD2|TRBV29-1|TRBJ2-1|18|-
TGCAGCGTTGAAAGTCTTGCGGGGGGAGTTCCGTCCTACAATGAGCAGTTCTTC
CSVESLAGGVPSYNEQFF
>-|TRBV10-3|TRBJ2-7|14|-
TGTGCCATCAGTGAGTCGGCTAGTCGTGACGAGCAGTACTTC
CAISESASRDEQYF
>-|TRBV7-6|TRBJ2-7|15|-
TGTGCCAGCAGCTTAGAACAGGGAGGGTACTACGAGCAGTACTTC
CASSLEQGGYYEQYF
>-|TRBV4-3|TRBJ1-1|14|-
TGCGCCAGCAGCCAAGGGAGATTGAACACTGAAGCTTTCTTT
CASSQGRLNTEAFF
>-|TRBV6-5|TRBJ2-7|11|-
TGTGCCAGCGGGCGGGGCGACGAGCAGTACTTC
CASGRGDEQYF
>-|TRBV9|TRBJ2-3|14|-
TGTGCCAGCAGCGGGGGGAGCATCACAGATACGCAGTATTTT
CASSGGSITDTQYF
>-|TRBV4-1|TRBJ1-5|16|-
TGCGCCAGCAGCCAAGAGAGGGGCATGAGCAATCAGCCCCAGCATTTT
CASSQERGMSNQPQHF
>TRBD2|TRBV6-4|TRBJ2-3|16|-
TGTGCCAGCAGTGACGGGGCGGGGGGTCCCACAGATACGCAGTATTTT
CASSDGAGGPTDTQYF
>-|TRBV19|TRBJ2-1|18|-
TGTGCCAGTAGTATAGATCCGGCAGCAATTTTCTCCTACAATGAGCAGTTCTTC
CASSIDPAAIFSYNEQFF
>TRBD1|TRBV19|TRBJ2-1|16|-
TGTGCCAGTAGTGGGTGGACAGGGGACTTTTACAATGAGCAGTTCTTC
CASSGWTGDFYNEQFF
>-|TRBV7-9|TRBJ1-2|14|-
TGTGCCAGCAGCCCAGGATCCTCTAACTATGGCTACACCTTC
CASSPGSSNYGYTF
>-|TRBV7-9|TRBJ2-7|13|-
TGTGCCACCAGACCTTCGTGGGCCTACGAGCAGTACTTC
CATRPSWAYEQYF
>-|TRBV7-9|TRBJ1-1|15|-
TGTGCCAGCAGCTTAGTGGGCCAGGGGAACACTGAAGCTTTCTTT
CASSLVGQGNTEAFF
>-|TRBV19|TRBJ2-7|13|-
TGTGCCAGTAGTCAGGGGAGCTCCTACGAGCAGTACTTC
CASSQGSSYEQYF
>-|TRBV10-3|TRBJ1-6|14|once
TGTGCCATCAGTGCTGGAGGCGGCGATTCACCCCTCCACTTT
CAISAGGGDSPLHF
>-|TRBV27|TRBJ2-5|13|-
TGTGCCAGCAGTTTCGGTTTTCGGGAGACCCAGTACTTC
CASSFGFRETQYF
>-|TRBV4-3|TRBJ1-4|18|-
TGCGCCAGCAGCCAATGGTCCAGGGGCTCTGCAACTAATGAAAAACTGTTTTTT
CASSQWSRGSATNEKLFF
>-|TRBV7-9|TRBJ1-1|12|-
TGTGCCAGCAGTTCCCCCCGGGGGGAAGCTTTCTTT
CASSSPRGEAFF